This is a list of T cell receptor beta chains from one sample in a study of cytomegalovirus exposure and HLA in healthy donors. Generated by immunoSEQ multiplex PCR, the TCRdb table keeps only in-frame clones and is missing some. The profile shows 200,000 to 250,000 clones, more than 70% of them singletons. Sequencing used PBMCs. The receptors originated from a human donor in good health. CDR3s include the opening cysteine and the closing phenylalanine or tryptophan. The order of the fields is J gene, D gene, clone size, V gene, CDR3 length, CDR3 DNA, CDR3 protein. The D gene is left open where the match is weak. Clone sizes are given selectively: once, few, many, or a class where the clone is expanded.

TRBJ2-7 | TRBD2 | NA | TRBV11-2 | 18 | TGTGCCAGCAGCGGGGTGGCGGGAGGAGGCGACACCTCCTACGAGCAGTACTTC | CASSGVAGGGDTSYEQYF
TRBJ2-7 | NA | NA | TRBV7-9 | 15 | TGTGCCAGCAGCTTAAGACTCGCAAACTCCTACGAGCAGTACTTC | CASSLRLANSYEQYF
TRBJ2-2 | TRBD2 | NA | TRBV9 | 16 | TGTGCCAGCAGCGTAGGATCTAGCGGGAACTCCGGGGAGCTGTTTTTT | CASSVGSSGNSGELFF
TRBJ2-2 | TRBD1 | once | TRBV29-1 | 14 | TGCAGCGTTGAAGCAGGGGGAATCACCGGGGAGCTGTTTTTT | CSVEAGGITGELFF
TRBJ2-7 | TRBD1 | once | TRBV6-1 | 15 | TGTGCCAGCAGTGCACCACAGGGGGCTCACTACGAGCAGTACTTC | CASSAPQGAHYEQYF
TRBJ1-1 | TRBD1 | NA | TRBV5-1 | 14 | TGCGCCAGCGCTAAGAACAGGGGAAACACTGAAGCTTTCTTT | CASAKNRGNTEAFF
TRBJ2-1 | TRBD2 | NA | TRBV14 | 18 | TGTGCCAGCAGCCAAGATATAACTAGCGGGGGATCGGGTGGTGAGCAGTTCTTC | CASSQDITSGGSGGEQFF
TRBJ2-1 | TRBD2 | few | TRBV4-3 | 16 | TGCGCCAGCAGCCAAGATCGGCTAGCGGTCTACAATGAGCAGTTCTTC | CASSQDRLAVYNEQFF
TRBJ2-7 | NA | NA | TRBV6-6 | 12 | TGTGCCAGCAGTAACAGACCCTACGAGCAGTACTTC | CASSNRPYEQYF
TRBJ1-5 | TRBD1 | NA | TRBV5-5 | 15 | TGTGCCAGCAGCTCGACAGGGGCGGACAATCAGCCCCAGCATTTT | CASSSTGADNQPQHF
TRBJ2-7 | TRBD2 | NA | TRBV7-9 | 19 | TGTGCCAGCAGCGCCCAAGGGAGCGGGAGGGCCCTTTCGACCTACGAGCAGTACTTC | CASSAQGSGRALSTYEQYF
TRBJ1-6 | NA | few | TRBV21-1 | 14 | TGTGCCAGCAGCAAACGGGACAGTTATTCACCCCTCCACTTT | CASSKRDSYSPLHF
TRBJ2-7 | NA | few | TRBV7-9 | 15 | TGTGCCAGCAGCCAAGGACGGGGTTCCTCCTACGAGCAGTACTTC | CASSQGRGSSYEQYF
TRBJ1-5 | NA | NA | TRBV30 | 13 | TGTGCCTGGAGTCAACGCGGTAATCAGCCCCAGCATTTT | CAWSQRGNQPQHF
TRBJ2-5 | TRBD1 | NA | TRBV5-6 | 15 | TGTGCCAGCAGCTCCGGGACAGGAGACCAAGAGACCCAGTACTTC | CASSSGTGDQETQYF
TRBJ1-2 | NA | NA | TRBV9 | 13 | TGTGCCAGCAGCGGAAACACTAACTATGGCTACACCTTC | CASSGNTNYGYTF
TRBJ1-2 | NA | few | TRBV7-2 | 16 | TGTGCCAGCAGCTTAGTCTCGACAGCGATTTCATATGGCTACACCTTC | CASSLVSTAISYGYTF
TRBJ1-2 | NA | NA | TRBV18 | 15 | TGTGCCAGCTCACCACCGGGCCCCGGGAGCTATGGCTACACCTTC | CASSPPGPGSYGYTF
TRBJ1-1 | NA | NA | TRBV5-4 | 14 | TGTGCCAGCAGCACGAAAACACGGAACACTGAAGCTTTCTTT | CASSTKTRNTEAFF
TRBJ1-2 | TRBD1 | NA | TRBV7-3 | 18 | TGTGCCAGCAGCTTATCCCCTCAACCTGGGGACAGGGTCTATGGCTACACCTTC | CASSLSPQPGDRVYGYTF
TRBJ1-1 | TRBD1 | NA | TRBV2 | 17 | TGTGCCAGCAGTGAAGCGCGGGACAGGGGTGCTCGGACTGAAGCTTTCTTT | CASSEARDRGARTEAFF
TRBJ2-3 | TRBD2 | once | TRBV5-6 | 17 | TGTGCCAGCAGCTTGGGGCCCGGGACTAGCGGGGCAGATACGCAGTATTTT | CASSLGPGTSGADTQYF
TRBJ2-7 | TRBD2 | NA | TRBV2 | 14 | TGTGCCAGCCAGAGACTAGCGGGGACACACGAGCAGTACTTC | CASQRLAGTHEQYF
TRBJ2-7 | TRBD1 | few | TRBV6-5 | 14 | TGTGCCAGCAGTAAGGGACAGGGGGCGATCGAGCAGTACTTC | CASSKGQGAIEQYF
TRBJ1-5 | NA | NA | TRBV7-2 | 15 | TGTGCCAGCAGCTTATTCAGGGATCGCAATCAGCCCCAGCATTTT | CASSLFRDRNQPQHF
TRBJ1-1 | TRBD1 | NA | TRBV6-1 | 15 | TGTGCCAGCAGTGGGGGGGACAGGGGGAACACTGAAGCTTTCTTT | CASSGGDRGNTEAFF
TRBJ1-1 | TRBD1 | NA | TRBV13 | 15 | TGTGCCAGCAGCGGACGGGACAGACTGAACACTGAAGCTTTCTTT | CASSGRDRLNTEAFF
TRBJ2-7 | TRBD1 | NA | TRBV6-5 | 15 | TGTGCCAGCAGTTACACGACAGGGGCCGGGTACGAGCAGTACTTC | CASSYTTGAGYEQYF
TRBJ1-1 | NA | NA | TRBV6-1 | 14 | TGTGCCAGCAGACCCCACCGGCAGGCCACTGAAGCTTTCTTT | CASRPHRQATEAFF
TRBJ2-1 | TRBD1 | once | TRBV25-1 | 15 | TGTGCCAGCAGACAACCGGGACAGGGTGGGTATGAGCAGTTCTTC | CASRQPGQGGYEQFF
TRBJ2-3 | NA | few | TRBV5-4 | 17 | TGTGCCAGCAGCTTGGGGAGGTGGCAGGGGCGCACAGATACGCAGTATTTT | CASSLGRWQGRTDTQYF
TRBJ2-3 | TRBD2 | NA | TRBV7-3 | 17 | TGTGCCAGCAGCTTAAGGGTAGCGGGAGCTTCCACAGATACGCAGTATTTT | CASSLRVAGASTDTQYF
TRBJ2-5 | TRBD2 | NA | TRBV2 | 15 | TGTGCCAGCCATGAACTAGCGGGAGTGGGGGAGACCCAGTACTTC | CASHELAGVGETQYF
TRBJ2-2 | NA | NA | TRBV5-5 | 15 | TGTGCCAGCAGTCGTAGTCCGGGGAACACCGGGGAGCTGTTTTTT | CASSRSPGNTGELFF
TRBJ2-7 | NA | NA | TRBV11-3 | 14 | TGTGCCAGCAGCTTGGGAGCGATGGACTACGAGCAGTACTTC | CASSLGAMDYEQYF
TRBJ2-3 | TRBD2 | NA | TRBV7-9 | 15 | TGTGCCAGCAGCTCGCCTAGCGGGAACACAGATACGCAGTATTTT | CASSSPSGNTDTQYF
TRBJ1-2 | NA | NA | TRBV28 | 12 | TGTGCCAGCAGTTTTTTCCCATATGGCTACACCTTC | CASSFFPYGYTF
TRBJ1-5 | NA | NA | TRBV6-1 | 14 | TGTGCCAGCAGTCGGCAGGGGACAAATCAGCCCCAGCATTTT | CASSRQGTNQPQHF
TRBJ2-5 | TRBD2 | few | TRBV6-1 | 14 | TGTGCCAGCAGGAGACTAGCGGTCGAAGAGACCCAGTACTTC | CASRRLAVEETQYF
TRBJ2-2 | NA | NA | TRBV10-3 | 15 | TGTGCCATCAGTGAGTCGAGGGGGTACACCGGGGAGCTGTTTTTT | CAISESRGYTGELFF
TRBJ1-1 | NA | NA | TRBV6-1 | 14 | TGTGCCAGCAGTGTCGCGGGCCCCGGTTGGCAAGCTTTCTTT | CASSVAGPGWQAFF
TRBJ2-3 | NA | once | TRBV6-6 | 16 | TGTGCCAGCACCCAGGGAGGTAGCGGAAGCACAGATACGCAGTATTTT | CASTQGGSGSTDTQYF
TRBJ1-1 | TRBD1 | NA | TRBV2 | 13 | TGTGCCAGCAACCTCGGGACAGGCCGTGAAGCTTTCTTT | CASNLGTGREAFF
TRBJ1-3 | NA | NA | TRBV6-1 | 14 | TGTGCCAGCAGACTCGGAGGCGGCGGAAACACCATATATTTT | CASRLGGGGNTIYF
TRBJ1-4 | NA | NA | TRBV10-3 | 14 | TGTGCCACCTCGGAGGGTTGGACTAATGAAAAACTGTTTTTT | CATSEGWTNEKLFF
TRBJ2-7 | TRBD1 | once | TRBV6-1 | 14 | TGTGCCAGCATCCGAGGACAGGCCTCCTACGAGCAGTACTTC | CASIRGQASYEQYF
TRBJ2-1 | TRBD1 | NA | TRBV7-7 | 14 | TGTGCTTGCCTCGTCAGGGGGAGTAAGGATGAGCAGTTCTTC | CACLVRGSKDEQFF
TRBJ2-7 | TRBD1 | NA | TRBV27 | 16 | TGTGCCAGCAGGCCCAAGGGACAGGGGGCAACCTACGAGCAGTACTTC | CASRPKGQGATYEQYF
TRBJ2-3 | NA | NA | TRBV5-5 | 13 | TGTGCCAGCAGACGGAGGGCCCCAGATACGCAGTATTTT | CASRRRAPDTQYF
TRBJ2-7 | NA | NA | TRBV7-9 | 15 | TGTGCCAGCAGCCCACCCCCGGGGTTCTCCTACGAGCAGTACTTC | CASSPPPGFSYEQYF
TRBJ2-7 | TRBD1 | NA | TRBV5-4 | 15 | TGTGCCAGCAGCCCGGGGACAGGGAGCCCCTACGAGCAGTACTTC | CASSPGTGSPYEQYF
TRBJ1-5 | NA | NA | TRBV6-1 | 15 | TGTGCCAGCAGGATTATAGGAGGGAAGGTTCAGCCCCAGCATTTT | CASRIIGGKVQPQHF